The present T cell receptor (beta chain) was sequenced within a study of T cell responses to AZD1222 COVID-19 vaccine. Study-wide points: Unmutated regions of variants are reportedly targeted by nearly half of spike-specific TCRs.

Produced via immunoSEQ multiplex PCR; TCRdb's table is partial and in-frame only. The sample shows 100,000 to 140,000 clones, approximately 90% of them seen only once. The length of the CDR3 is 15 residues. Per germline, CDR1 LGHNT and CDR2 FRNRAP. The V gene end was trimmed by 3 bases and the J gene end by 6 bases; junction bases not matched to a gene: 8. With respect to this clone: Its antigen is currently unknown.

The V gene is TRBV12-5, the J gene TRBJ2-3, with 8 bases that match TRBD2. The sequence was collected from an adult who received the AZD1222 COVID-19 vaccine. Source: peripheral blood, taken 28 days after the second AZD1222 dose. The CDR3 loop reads CASGFGGAILDTQYF. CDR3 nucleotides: TGTGCTAGTGGTTTCGGGGGGGCCATCTTGGATACGCAGTATTTT. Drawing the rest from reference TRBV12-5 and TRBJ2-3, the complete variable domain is DARVTQTPRHKVTEMGQEVTMRCQPILGHNTVFWYRQTMMQGLELLAYFRNRAPLDDSGMPKDRFSAEMPDATLATLKIQPSEPRDSAVYFCASGFGGAILDTQYFGPGTRLTVL.